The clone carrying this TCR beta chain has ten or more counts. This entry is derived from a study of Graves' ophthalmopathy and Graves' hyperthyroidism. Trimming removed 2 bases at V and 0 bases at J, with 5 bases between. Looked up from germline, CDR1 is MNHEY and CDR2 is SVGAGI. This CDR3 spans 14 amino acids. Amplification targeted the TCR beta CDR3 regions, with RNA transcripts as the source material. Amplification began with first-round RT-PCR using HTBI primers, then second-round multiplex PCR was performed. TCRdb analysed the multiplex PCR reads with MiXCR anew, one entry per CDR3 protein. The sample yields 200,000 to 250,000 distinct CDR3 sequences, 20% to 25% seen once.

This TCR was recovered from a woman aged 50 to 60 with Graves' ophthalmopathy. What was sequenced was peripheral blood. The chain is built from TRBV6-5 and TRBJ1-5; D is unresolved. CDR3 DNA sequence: TGTGCCAGCAGTTACCTTTCTAGCAATCAGCCCCAGCATTTT. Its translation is CASSYLSSNQPQHF.